The clone carrying this TCR beta chain was counted between two and nine times. The data belong to a study of blood T cells in healthy people across ages. Combining a sample-barcoded 5' primer with a J-beta primer mix, a second PCR ran for roughly 7 to 12 cycles. Each cDNA molecule carried a tag from a template-switch adaptor that contained 12 random nucleotides. One entry per CDR3 protein, called by TCRdb with MiXCR from the 5' RACE reads. The sample yields roughly 800,000 distinct CDR3 sequences, around a quarter seen once. V lost 6 bases, J lost 3 bases, and 19 bases lay in between. CDR1 and CDR2 (germline): MDHEN, SYDVKM. The CDR3 totals 16 residues. These data were likewise used in another study, on T cells of mothers and their children.

The specimen sequenced was blood. The chain has TRBV28 and TRBJ2-3; a possible D gene is TRBD2 (6 bases). This clonotype was obtained from a boy between 10 and 17 years old in good health. CDR3 loop: CASSPSAGRNTDTQYF. For the CDR3, the DNA is TGTGCCAGCAGCCCCTCAGCGGGCCGGAATACAGATACGCAGTATTTT.